The 7 T cell receptor beta chains reported below all come from one sample, sequenced in a study of Ad26.COV2.S vaccination and SARS-CoV-2 variants. Here immunoSEQ multiplex PCR was the method, and the copy in TCRdb shows in-frame clones only, minus some. Among around 450,000 clones listed, roughly nine tenths were seen once. Treatment noted: over 15 received Ad26.COV2.S at low or high dose, single or two shots; about 5 received placebo; per-sample allocation not given. Sampling was done on day 63 after the first vaccine or placebo injection. Sequences were derived from peripheral blood, sampled in a trial of Ad26.COV2.S vaccine versus placebo. The receptors originated from a person between 18 and 65 years old who received the Ad26.COV2.S COVID-19 vaccine or a placebo.

This clone was seen only a few times. CDR3 sequence reads: CASRSDRAGGYTF. In DNA form, the CDR3 reads TGTGCCAGCAGATCCGACAGGGCTGGAGGCTACACCTTC. The rearrangement joins TRBV6-5 to TRBJ1-2; 7 bases match TRBD1. This CDR3 is built from 13 residues. V gave up 6 bases and J gave up 8 bases; unmatched junction bases: 9. Germline CDR1 is MNHEY and CDR2 is SVGAGI.

The genes are TRBV7-9 and TRBJ2-1, with 7 bases identical to TRBD2. Per germline, CDR1 SEHNR and CDR2 FQNEAQ (reference sequence). This CDR3 comprises 17 residues. V gave up 5 bases and J gave up 0 bases; unmatched junction bases: 10. The CDR3 loop is CASSLELRGNSYNEQFF. DNA of the CDR3: TGTGCCAGCAGCCTAGAATTGCGGGGGAACTCCTACAATGAGCAGTTCTTC.

The J gene is TRBJ1-5, the V gene TRBV5-5; D not resolved. CDR1 and CDR2 (germline): SGHKS, YYEKEE (reference sequence). Trimming pared 4 bases from V and 5 bases from J, leaving 13 bases between. The CDR3 length is 14 residues. In DNA, the CDR3 is TGTGCCAGCAGCAACACGGAGAGGCATCAGCCCCAGCATTTT. This codes for CASSNTERHQPQHF.

This clone came up once. The same CDR3 arises from other DNA sequences in this sample as well. The chain joins TRBV5-1 to TRBJ1-1; D is unclear. Trimming shortened V by 5 bases and J by 1 base, and 3 bases separated the two germline ends. Germline lookup yields CDR1 SGHRS and CDR2 YFSETQ. The CDR3 contains 11 residues. DNA for the CDR3: TGCGCCAGCAGGGAGAACACTGAAGCTTTCTTT. Translating gives CASRENTEAFF.

This clone showed up just a few times. This chain joins TRBV23-1 and TRBJ2-7; D is uncertain. TRBV23-1 is filed as an ORF, its function uncertain. There are 13 residues in the CDR3. V lost 7 bases to trimming and J lost 5 bases, with 15 bases between them. This CDR3 is CASILTPVDEQYV. The CDR3 DNA is TGCGCCAGCATTCTGACACCTGTTGACGAGCAGTACGTC.

This clone was counted a few times. The V call is TRBV10-1, the J call TRBJ1-2; a weak D match, TRBD1 (5 bases). This CDR3 is built from 13 residues. The germline V gene has CDR1 WNHNN and CDR2 SYGVQD (reference sequence). Trimming removed 3 bases from V and 7 bases from J, with 12 bases in between. CDR3 region: CASSERGSGGYTF. The CDR3 DNA follows: TGCGCCAGCAGTGAACGGGGCTCGGGTGGCTACACCTTC.

In regard to this clone: This specimen includes other DNA sequences encoding the same CDR3. The chain carries TRBV28 and TRBJ2-7; maybe TRBD1 (5 bases). This CDR3 has 13 amino acids. Trimming pared 5 bases from V and 4 bases from J, leaving 12 bases between. Germline V gene data show CDR1 as MDHEN and CDR2 as SYDVKM. The CDR3 spells CASSLRQIYEQYF. The CDR3 DNA reads as TGTGCCAGCAGTCTTAGACAGATTTACGAGCAGTACTTC.